This is a list of T cell receptor beta chains from one sample in a study of blood T cell repertoires in COVID-19. TCRdb's table, derived via immunoSEQ multiplex PCR, lists solely in-frame clones and lacks some. The sample lists about 250,000 clones; 65% to 90% were seen once. Sequencing was performed on PBMCs or T cells enriched from blood (not recorded which). The source is a woman aged 45-65 years with acute COVID-19. Each CDR3 is given with its conserved first and last residue. The order of the fields is CDR3 length, clone size, V gene, J gene, D gene, CDR3 protein, CDR3 DNA. D genes are given only for firm matches. Size values are once, few and many counts, or a class for expanded clones, and some rows have none.

CDR3 length: 15; clone size: .; V gene: TRBV9; J gene: TRBJ2-1; D gene: .; CDR3 protein: CASSVERAGRNEQFF; CDR3 DNA: TGTGCCAGCAGCGTAGAGAGGGCAGGCCGCAATGAGCAGTTCTTC
CDR3 length: 14; clone size: .; V gene: TRBV10-1; J gene: TRBJ2-1; D gene: .; CDR3 protein: CARQAGSDYNEQFF; CDR3 DNA: TGCGCCAGGCAGGCTGGGTCGGACTACAATGAGCAGTTCTTC
CDR3 length: 14; clone size: .; V gene: TRBV6-2/TRBV6-3; J gene: TRBJ2-2; D gene: .; CDR3 protein: CASSRGYDTGELFF; CDR3 DNA: TGTGCCAGCAGTCGCGGGTACGACACCGGGGAGCTGTTTTTT
CDR3 length: 14; clone size: .; V gene: TRBV30; J gene: TRBJ2-1; D gene: .; CDR3 protein: CAWSTTSSYNEQFF; CDR3 DNA: TGTGCCTGGAGTACCACCAGCTCCTACAATGAGCAGTTCTTC
CDR3 length: 13; clone size: .; V gene: TRBV30; J gene: TRBJ1-4; D gene: .; CDR3 protein: CAWNRDINEKLFF; CDR3 DNA: TGTGCCTGGAACCGGGACATTAATGAAAAACTGTTTTTT
CDR3 length: 14; clone size: few; V gene: TRBV6-1; J gene: TRBJ1-4; D gene: .; CDR3 protein: CASSDRGTNEKLFF; CDR3 DNA: TGTGCCAGCAGTGACAGGGGAACTAATGAAAAACTGTTTTTT
CDR3 length: 16; clone size: once; V gene: TRBV7-2; J gene: TRBJ2-3; D gene: TRBD2; CDR3 protein: CASSSGLAGRGDTQYF; CDR3 DNA: TGTGCCAGCAGCTCGGGACTAGCGGGGCGAGGAGATACGCAGTATTTT
CDR3 length: 19; clone size: .; V gene: TRBV3-1/TRBV3-2; J gene: TRBJ2-3; D gene: TRBD2; CDR3 protein: CASSPSAGLAGGRTDTQYF; CDR3 DNA: TGTGCCAGCAGCCCCTCAGCGGGACTAGCGGGGGGTAGGACAGATACGCAGTATTTT
CDR3 length: 15; clone size: few; V gene: TRBV7-8; J gene: TRBJ2-7; D gene: TRBD1; CDR3 protein: CASSPQGQGDHEQYF; CDR3 DNA: TGTGCCAGCAGCCCGCAGGGACAGGGTGACCACGAGCAGTACTTC
CDR3 length: 10; clone size: .; V gene: TRBV7-3; J gene: TRBJ1-2; D gene: .; CDR3 protein: CASSGYGYTF; CDR3 DNA: TGTGCCAGCTCGGGCTATGGCTACACCTTC
CDR3 length: 13; clone size: .; V gene: TRBV7-9; J gene: TRBJ2-1; D gene: .; CDR3 protein: CASSLSPYNEQFF; CDR3 DNA: TGTGCCAGCAGCTTAAGCCCCTACAATGAGCAGTTCTTC
CDR3 length: 11; clone size: .; V gene: TRBV10-2; J gene: TRBJ2-5; D gene: .; CDR3 protein: CASSASDSQYF; CDR3 DNA: TGCGCCAGCAGCGCCTCAGACTCCCAGTACTTC
CDR3 length: 15; clone size: once; V gene: TRBV5-1; J gene: TRBJ1-6; D gene: TRBD1; CDR3 protein: CASSSGRTGNSPLHF; CDR3 DNA: TGCGCCAGCAGCTCTGGACGGACAGGGAATTCACCCCTCCACTTT
CDR3 length: 10; clone size: .; V gene: TRBV29-1; J gene: TRBJ2-1; D gene: .; CDR3 protein: CSVGSWEQFF; CDR3 DNA: TGCAGCGTTGGGAGTTGGGAGCAGTTCTTC
CDR3 length: 12; clone size: few; V gene: TRBV12-3/TRBV12-4; J gene: TRBJ1-1; D gene: TRBD1; CDR3 protein: CASSRGQEGAFF; CDR3 DNA: TGTGCCAGCAGTCGTGGACAGGAAGGAGCTTTCTTT
CDR3 length: 13; clone size: .; V gene: TRBV24-1; J gene: TRBJ2-3; D gene: .; CDR3 protein: CATSGSGVDTQYF; CDR3 DNA: TGTGCCACCAGTGGGTCGGGTGTGGATACGCAGTATTTT
CDR3 length: 15; clone size: once; V gene: TRBV19; J gene: TRBJ1-5; D gene: .; CDR3 protein: CASSIDRTNNQPQHF; CDR3 DNA: TGTGCCAGTAGTATTGACAGAACAAACAATCAGCCCCAGCATTTT
CDR3 length: 17; clone size: .; V gene: TRBV30; J gene: TRBJ1-1; D gene: TRBD1; CDR3 protein: CAWRPRWGTGEYTEAFF; CDR3 DNA: TGTGCCTGGAGACCCAGGTGGGGGACAGGGGAATACACTGAAGCTTTCTTT
CDR3 length: 18; clone size: .; V gene: TRBV19; J gene: TRBJ2-3; D gene: TRBD2; CDR3 protein: CASSIDSSSGGASDTQYF; CDR3 DNA: TGTGCCAGTAGTATAGATTCTTCGAGCGGGGGGGCCTCAGATACGCAGTATTTT
CDR3 length: 16; clone size: .; V gene: TRBV28; J gene: TRBJ1-1; D gene: TRBD1; CDR3 protein: CASSTLRLTGDTEAFF; CDR3 DNA: TGTGCCAGCAGTACACTTCGATTGACAGGGGACACTGAAGCTTTCTTT
CDR3 length: 14; clone size: many; V gene: TRBV5-1; J gene: TRBJ1-2; D gene: .; CDR3 protein: CASSPEGWDYGYTF; CDR3 DNA: TGCGCCAGCAGCCCGGAGGGGTGGGACTATGGCTACACCTTC
CDR3 length: 13; clone size: .; V gene: TRBV5-8; J gene: TRBJ2-1; D gene: TRBD1; CDR3 protein: CASSLDRAREQFF; CDR3 DNA: TGTGCCAGCAGCTTAGACAGGGCCAGGGAGCAGTTCTTC
CDR3 length: 13; clone size: once; V gene: TRBV30; J gene: TRBJ2-7; D gene: TRBD1; CDR3 protein: CAWGQGVGYEQYF; CDR3 DNA: TGTGCCTGGGGACAGGGGGTGGGTTACGAGCAGTACTTC
CDR3 length: 14; clone size: .; V gene: TRBV5-1; J gene: TRBJ1-1; D gene: .; CDR3 protein: CASTDRTANTEAFF; CDR3 DNA: TGCGCCAGCACCGATAGGACAGCTAACACTGAAGCTTTCTTT
CDR3 length: 12; clone size: .; V gene: TRBV6-5; J gene: TRBJ1-1; D gene: TRBD1; CDR3 protein: CASSPGQGKAFF; CDR3 DNA: TGTGCCAGCAGCCCGGGACAGGGGAAAGCTTTCTTT
CDR3 length: 16; clone size: .; V gene: TRBV5-1; J gene: TRBJ2-2; D gene: TRBD2; CDR3 protein: CASRTSGAKYTGELFF; CDR3 DNA: TGCGCCAGCAGGACTAGCGGGGCAAAGTACACCGGGGAGCTGTTTTTT
CDR3 length: 15; clone size: .; V gene: TRBV11-3; J gene: TRBJ1-3; D gene: .; CDR3 protein: CASSPGATSGNTIYF; CDR3 DNA: TGTGCCAGCAGCCCAGGGGCTACCTCTGGAAACACCATATATTTT
CDR3 length: 15; clone size: .; V gene: TRBV3-1/TRBV3-2; J gene: TRBJ2-1; D gene: .; CDR3 protein: CASRNSESSYNEQFF; CDR3 DNA: TGTGCCAGCCGTAACAGTGAAAGCTCCTACAATGAGCAGTTCTTC
CDR3 length: 17; clone size: .; V gene: TRBV19; J gene: TRBJ2-1; D gene: .; CDR3 protein: CASSKNILQGFYNEQFF; CDR3 DNA: TGTGCCAGTAGTAAAAACATCCTACAGGGTTTCTACAATGAGCAGTTCTTC
CDR3 length: 14; clone size: .; V gene: TRBV14; J gene: TRBJ1-6; D gene: .; CDR3 protein: CASSQAAGYSPLHF; CDR3 DNA: TGTGCCAGCAGCCAAGCTGCAGGGTATTCACCCCTCCACTTT
CDR3 length: 15; clone size: .; V gene: TRBV19; J gene: TRBJ2-1; D gene: TRBD1; CDR3 protein: CASSIGTGGGNEQFF; CDR3 DNA: TGTGCCAGTAGTATTGGGACAGGAGGAGGGAATGAGCAGTTCTTC
CDR3 length: 13; clone size: .; V gene: TRBV9; J gene: TRBJ1-2; D gene: .; CDR3 protein: CASNVGPAYGYTF; CDR3 DNA: TGTGCCAGCAACGTTGGGCCAGCTTATGGCTACACCTTC
CDR3 length: 15; clone size: .; V gene: TRBV7-9; J gene: TRBJ2-1; D gene: .; CDR3 protein: CASLLASFSYNEQFF; CDR3 DNA: TGTGCCAGCTTACTTGCCTCTTTCTCCTACAATGAGCAGTTCTTC
CDR3 length: 16; clone size: .; V gene: TRBV4-3; J gene: TRBJ2-1; D gene: .; CDR3 protein: CASSQLDGSSYNEQFF; CDR3 DNA: TGCGCCAGCAGCCAACTCGACGGGAGCTCCTACAATGAGCAGTTCTTC
CDR3 length: 15; clone size: once; V gene: TRBV5-4; J gene: TRBJ1-6; D gene: .; CDR3 protein: CASSLDGARNSPLHF; CDR3 DNA: TGTGCCAGCAGCTTGGATGGGGCTCGCAATTCACCCCTCCACTTT
CDR3 length: 13; clone size: once; V gene: TRBV6-5; J gene: TRBJ1-2; D gene: .; CDR3 protein: CASSQGHPYGYTF; CDR3 DNA: TGTGCCAGTTCACAGGGTCACCCTTATGGCTACACCTTC
CDR3 length: 15; clone size: .; V gene: TRBV9; J gene: TRBJ1-6; D gene: .; CDR3 protein: CASSVDPGSVSPLHF; CDR3 DNA: TGTGCCAGCAGCGTAGATCCAGGGTCGGTTTCACCCCTCCACTTT
CDR3 length: 13; clone size: .; V gene: TRBV10-3; J gene: TRBJ1-2; D gene: .; CDR3 protein: CAISDNTYYGYTF; CDR3 DNA: TGTGCCATCAGTGACAACACCTACTATGGCTACACCTTC
CDR3 length: 15; clone size: .; V gene: TRBV7-9; J gene: TRBJ1-1; D gene: TRBD1; CDR3 protein: CASSVRDSLLYEAFF; CDR3 DNA: TGTGCCAGCAGCGTTCGGGACAGTTTGCTCTATGAAGCTTTCTTT
CDR3 length: 15; clone size: .; V gene: TRBV6-6; J gene: TRBJ2-7; D gene: TRBD1; CDR3 protein: CASSTRQGSSYEQYF; CDR3 DNA: TGTGCCAGCAGTACCCGACAGGGCAGCTCCTACGAGCAGTACTTC
CDR3 length: 14; clone size: .; V gene: TRBV2; J gene: TRBJ1-1; D gene: .; CDR3 protein: CASSDRQGNTEAFF; CDR3 DNA: TGTGCCAGCAGTGACAGACAAGGTAACACTGAAGCTTTCTTT
CDR3 length: 17; clone size: .; V gene: TRBV19; J gene: TRBJ1-4; D gene: TRBD1; CDR3 protein: CASSIDPPGQGNEKLFF; CDR3 DNA: TGTGCCAGTAGTATAGACCCACCGGGACAGGGGAATGAAAAACTGTTTTTT
CDR3 length: 16; clone size: .; V gene: TRBV7-2; J gene: TRBJ2-3; D gene: .; CDR3 protein: CASSLFGGPSTDTQYF; CDR3 DNA: TGTGCCAGCAGCCTATTTGGAGGCCCTAGCACAGATACGCAGTATTTT
CDR3 length: 15; clone size: .; V gene: TRBV5-1; J gene: TRBJ2-5; D gene: .; CDR3 protein: CASSSGILGGETQYF; CDR3 DNA: TGCGCCAGCAGCTCAGGAATCCTAGGAGGAGAGACCCAGTACTTC
CDR3 length: 15; clone size: .; V gene: TRBV29-1; J gene: TRBJ2-2; D gene: TRBD1; CDR3 protein: CSVEKGAGNTGELFF; CDR3 DNA: TGCAGCGTTGAAAAGGGGGCAGGCAACACCGGGGAGCTGTTTTTT
CDR3 length: 13; clone size: .; V gene: TRBV29-1; J gene: TRBJ1-1; D gene: TRBD1; CDR3 protein: CSVAGTGVAEAFF; CDR3 DNA: TGCAGCGTTGCCGGGACAGGGGTGGCTGAAGCTTTCTTT
CDR3 length: 15; clone size: .; V gene: TRBV10-3; J gene: TRBJ1-1; D gene: TRBD1; CDR3 protein: CAISGGDRLNTEAFF; CDR3 DNA: TGTGCCATCAGTGGAGGGGACAGGCTTAACACTGAAGCTTTCTTT
CDR3 length: 14; clone size: .; V gene: TRBV5-1; J gene: TRBJ2-1; D gene: .; CDR3 protein: CASSWDKGNNEQFF; CDR3 DNA: TGCGCCAGCAGCTGGGACAAAGGTAACAATGAGCAGTTCTTC
CDR3 length: 15; clone size: .; V gene: TRBV7-2; J gene: TRBJ2-5; D gene: .; CDR3 protein: CASREAAGSPETQYF; CDR3 DNA: TGTGCCAGCAGAGAGGCGGCGGGGTCCCCGGAGACCCAGTACTTC
CDR3 length: 14; clone size: .; V gene: TRBV5-1; J gene: TRBJ2-7; D gene: TRBD2; CDR3 protein: CASSLEGTSREQYF; CDR3 DNA: TGCGCCAGCAGCTTGGAGGGGACTAGTCGCGAGCAGTACTTC
CDR3 length: 13; clone size: once; V gene: TRBV29-1; J gene: TRBJ1-1; D gene: .; CDR3 protein: CSVGPRVGTEAFF; CDR3 DNA: TGCAGCGTTGGACCCAGGGTAGGCACTGAAGCTTTCTTT
CDR3 length: 15; clone size: many; V gene: TRBV4-3; J gene: TRBJ1-2; D gene: .; CDR3 protein: CASSQVRGGDYGYTF; CDR3 DNA: TGCGCCAGCAGCCAAGTCAGGGGTGGCGACTATGGCTACACCTTC
CDR3 length: 13; clone size: .; V gene: TRBV6-5; J gene: TRBJ1-2; D gene: .; CDR3 protein: CASRVPGSEGYTF; CDR3 DNA: TGTGCCAGCAGGGTGCCGGGGTCGGAGGGCTACACCTTC
CDR3 length: 12; clone size: .; V gene: TRBV30; J gene: TRBJ2-1; D gene: .; CDR3 protein: CAWSGEGEEQFF; CDR3 DNA: TGTGCCTGGAGTGGGGAAGGGGAAGAGCAGTTCTTC
CDR3 length: 14; clone size: .; V gene: TRBV5-8; J gene: TRBJ1-1; D gene: .; CDR3 protein: CASSFPWGGTEAFF; CDR3 DNA: TGTGCCAGCAGCTTCCCGTGGGGGGGCACTGAAGCTTTCTTT